This TCR beta chain was captured in a study of CD8+ T cells in alopecia areata. Sample treatment: oral pan-JAK inhibitor, 5-10 mg twice daily. Reverse transcribed after extraction, RNA yielded cDNA as the sequencing template. Clones were read by immunoSEQ multiplex PCR, and TCRdb kept only the in-frame ones, dropping some. The sample has 200,000 to 250,000 clones; less than 65% are singletons. The specimen was CD4+ T cells sorted from blood, collected at week 4, from a patient treated with tofacitinib. The sequence was obtained from a human donor with alopecia areata.

CDR3 sequence (DNA): TGTGCCAGCAGCCCCCAACTATACAACTATGGCTACACCTTC. Translating gives CASSPQLYNYGYTF. The chain links TRBV9 to TRBJ1-2; D not resolved. V lost 4 bases and J 2 bases, leaving 12 bases between the germline ends. The CDR3 is made up of 14 amino acids. Germline values: CDR1 SGDLS, CDR2 YYNGEE.